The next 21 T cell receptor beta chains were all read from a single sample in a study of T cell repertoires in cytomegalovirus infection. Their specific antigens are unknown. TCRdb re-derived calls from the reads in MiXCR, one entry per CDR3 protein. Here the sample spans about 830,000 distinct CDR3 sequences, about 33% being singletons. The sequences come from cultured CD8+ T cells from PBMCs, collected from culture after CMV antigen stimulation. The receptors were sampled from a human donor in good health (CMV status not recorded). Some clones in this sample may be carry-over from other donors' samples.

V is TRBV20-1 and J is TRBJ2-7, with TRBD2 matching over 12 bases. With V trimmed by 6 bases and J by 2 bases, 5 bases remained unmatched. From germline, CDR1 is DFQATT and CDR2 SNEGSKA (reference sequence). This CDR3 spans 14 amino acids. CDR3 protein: CSAPTSGGTYEQYF. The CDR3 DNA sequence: TGCAGTGCACCGACTAGCGGGGGAACCTACGAGCAGTACTTC.

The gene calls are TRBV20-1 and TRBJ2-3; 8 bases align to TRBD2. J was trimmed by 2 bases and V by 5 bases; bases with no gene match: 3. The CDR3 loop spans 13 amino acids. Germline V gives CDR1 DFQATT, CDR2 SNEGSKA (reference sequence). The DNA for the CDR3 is TGCAGTGCTCTTAGCGGGGTCACAGATACGCAGTATTTT. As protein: CSALSGVTDTQYF.

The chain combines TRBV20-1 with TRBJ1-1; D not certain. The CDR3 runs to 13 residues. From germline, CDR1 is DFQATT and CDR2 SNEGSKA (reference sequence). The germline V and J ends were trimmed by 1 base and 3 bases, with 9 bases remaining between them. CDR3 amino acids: CSARGTRDTEAFF. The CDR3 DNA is TGCAGTGCTAGAGGAACCCGGGACACTGAAGCTTTCTTT.

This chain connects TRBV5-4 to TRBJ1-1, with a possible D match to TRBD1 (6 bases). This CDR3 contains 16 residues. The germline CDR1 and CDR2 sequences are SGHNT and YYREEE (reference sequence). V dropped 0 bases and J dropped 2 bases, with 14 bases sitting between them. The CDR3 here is CASSLAGVLPNTEAFF. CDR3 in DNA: TGTGCCAGCAGCTTGGCAGGGGTCCTTCCAAACACTGAAGCTTTCTTT.

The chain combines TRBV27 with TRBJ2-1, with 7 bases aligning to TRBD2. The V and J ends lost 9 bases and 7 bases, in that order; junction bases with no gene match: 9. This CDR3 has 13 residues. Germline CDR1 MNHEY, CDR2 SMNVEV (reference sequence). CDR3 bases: TGTGCCAGTTGCGGGGGACCTGGGAATGAGCAGTTCTTC. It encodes CASCGGPGNEQFF.

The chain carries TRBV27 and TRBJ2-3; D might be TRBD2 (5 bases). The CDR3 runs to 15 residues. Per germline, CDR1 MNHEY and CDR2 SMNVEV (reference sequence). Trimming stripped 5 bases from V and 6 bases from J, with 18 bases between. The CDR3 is CASSPSGLIGDTQYF. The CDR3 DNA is TGTGCCAGCAGTCCGTCGGGGTTGATCGGGGATACGCAGTATTTT.

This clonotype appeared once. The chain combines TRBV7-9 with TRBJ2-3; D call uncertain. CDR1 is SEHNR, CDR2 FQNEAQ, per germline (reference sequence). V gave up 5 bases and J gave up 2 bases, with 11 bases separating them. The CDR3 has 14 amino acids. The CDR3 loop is CASSAVADTDTQYF. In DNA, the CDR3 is TGTGCCAGCAGCGCGGTGGCCGACACAGATACGCAGTATTTT.

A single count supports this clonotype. This CDR3 reads CASLYNSYSNQPQHF. CDR3 nucleotides: TGTGCCAGCCTTTATAACTCCTATAGCAATCAGCCCCAGCATTTT. The chain is built from TRBV19 and TRBJ1-5; no clear D gene. The CDR3 consists of 15 residues. Per germline, CDR1 LNHDA and CDR2 SQIVND (reference sequence). V was clipped by 9 bases and J by 0 bases, with 15 bases between them.

CDR3 bases: TGTGCCAGCAGCCCTAGGGCCGGGGCTGAAGCTTTCTTT. Its protein product is CASSPRAGAEAFF. The chain carries TRBV11-3 and TRBJ1-1; no reliable D call. Germline values: CDR1 SGHNT, CDR2 YENEEA. The CDR3 length is 13 residues. Between the trimmed V and J ends, which lost 5 bases and 6 bases, there was a span of 13 bases.

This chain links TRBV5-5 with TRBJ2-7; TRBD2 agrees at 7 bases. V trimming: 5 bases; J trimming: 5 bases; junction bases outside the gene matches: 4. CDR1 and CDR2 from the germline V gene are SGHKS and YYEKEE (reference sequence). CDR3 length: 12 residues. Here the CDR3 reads CASSRGVNEQYF. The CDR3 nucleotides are TGTGCCAGCAGTCGGGGGGTCAACGAGCAGTACTTC.

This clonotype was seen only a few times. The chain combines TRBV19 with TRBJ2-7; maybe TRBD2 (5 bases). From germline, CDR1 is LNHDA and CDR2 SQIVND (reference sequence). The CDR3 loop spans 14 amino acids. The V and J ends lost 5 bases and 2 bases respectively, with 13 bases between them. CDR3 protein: CASSPWTGTYEQYF. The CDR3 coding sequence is TGTGCCAGTAGTCCGTGGACGGGAACCTACGAGCAGTACTTC.

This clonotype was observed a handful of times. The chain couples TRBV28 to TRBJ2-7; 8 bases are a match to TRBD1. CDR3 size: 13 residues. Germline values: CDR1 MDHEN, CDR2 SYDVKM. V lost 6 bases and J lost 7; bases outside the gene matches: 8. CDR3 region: CASSPRGRREQYV. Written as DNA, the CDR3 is TGTGCCAGCAGCCCCAGGGGGCGACGGGAGCAGTACGTC.

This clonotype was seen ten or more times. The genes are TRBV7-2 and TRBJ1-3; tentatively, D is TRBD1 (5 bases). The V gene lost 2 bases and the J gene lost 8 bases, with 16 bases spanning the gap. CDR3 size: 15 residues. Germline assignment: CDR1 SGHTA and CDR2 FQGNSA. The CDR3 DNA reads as TGTGCCAGCAGCTTATTCGTAACAGGAGGTGACACCATATATTTT. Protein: CASSLFVTGGDTIYF.

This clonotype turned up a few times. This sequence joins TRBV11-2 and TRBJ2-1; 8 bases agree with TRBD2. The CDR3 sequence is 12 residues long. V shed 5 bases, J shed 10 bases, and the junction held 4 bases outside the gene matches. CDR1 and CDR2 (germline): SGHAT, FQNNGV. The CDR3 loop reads CASSASSGEQFF. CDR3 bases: TGTGCCAGCAGCGCATCTAGCGGGGAGCAGTTCTTC.

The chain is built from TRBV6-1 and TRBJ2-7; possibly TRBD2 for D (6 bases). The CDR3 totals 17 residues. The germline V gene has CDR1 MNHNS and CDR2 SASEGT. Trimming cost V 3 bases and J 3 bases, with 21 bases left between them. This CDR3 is CASSDLVAGLEIYEQYF. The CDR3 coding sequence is TGTGCCAGCAGTGATCTTGTGGCGGGACTGGAGATCTACGAGCAGTACTTC.

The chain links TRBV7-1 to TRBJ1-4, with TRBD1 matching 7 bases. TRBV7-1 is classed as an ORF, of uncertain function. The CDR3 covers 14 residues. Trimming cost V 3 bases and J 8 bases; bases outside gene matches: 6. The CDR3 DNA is TGTGCCAGCAGCTCGACAGGGATAGGAGAAAAACTGTTTTTT. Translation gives CASSSTGIGEKLFF.

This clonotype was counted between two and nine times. CDR3 DNA sequence: TGCGCCAGCAGCTGGGACGGCGGTAACTATGGCTACACCTTC. This encodes CASSWDGGNYGYTF. V gene TRBV5-1 combines with J gene TRBJ1-2; the D gene is possibly TRBD1 (5 bases). The germline V gene has CDR1 SGHRS and CDR2 YFSETQ. V gave up 3 bases and J gave up 1 base, with 10 bases separating them. The CDR3 totals 14 residues.

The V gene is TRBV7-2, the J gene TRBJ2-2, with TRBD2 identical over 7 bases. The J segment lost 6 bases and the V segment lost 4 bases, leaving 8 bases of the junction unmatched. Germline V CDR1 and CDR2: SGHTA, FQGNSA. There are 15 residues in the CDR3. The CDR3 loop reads CASSSEGGGPGELFF. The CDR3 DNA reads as TGTGCCAGCAGCTCCGAAGGCGGGGGTCCCGGGGAGCTGTTTTTT.

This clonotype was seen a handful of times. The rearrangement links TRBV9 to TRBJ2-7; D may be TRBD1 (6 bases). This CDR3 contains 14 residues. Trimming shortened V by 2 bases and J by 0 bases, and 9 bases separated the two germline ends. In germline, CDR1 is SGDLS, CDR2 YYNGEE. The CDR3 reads CASSVGANSYEQYV. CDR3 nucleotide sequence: TGTGCCAGCAGCGTGGGGGCGAACTCCTACGAGCAGTACGTC.

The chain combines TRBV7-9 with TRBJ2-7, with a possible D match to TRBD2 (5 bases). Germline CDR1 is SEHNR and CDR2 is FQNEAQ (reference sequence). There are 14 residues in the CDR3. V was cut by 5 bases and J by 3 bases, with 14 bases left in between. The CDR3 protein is CASSRTASLYEQYF. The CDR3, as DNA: TGTGCCAGCAGCCGGACTGCCTCCCTCTACGAGCAGTACTTC.

The CDR3 protein is CASSLRSGTGVETQYF. In DNA, the CDR3 is TGTGCCAGCAGCTTACGATCCGGGACAGGGGTTGAGACCCAGTACTTC. The chain couples TRBV9 to TRBJ2-5, with 10 bases matching TRBD1. The CDR3 is 16 amino acids. Germline CDR1 SGDLS, CDR2 YYNGEE. With 4 bases clipped from V and 5 bases from J, the junction kept 11 bases outside the gene matches.